The rows below give T cell receptor beta chains drawn from one sample of a study of blood T cell repertoires in COVID-19. Sequencing was performed with immunoSEQ multiplex PCR; in TCRdb, only in-frame clones are kept and a portion is missing. The table records hundreds of thousands of clones, roughly 90% of them present only once. The sequenced sample was PBMCs or T cells enriched from blood (not recorded which). These receptors all stem from a woman in her 30s who had been exposed to COVID-19. The CDR3 runs from the conserved cysteine through the conserved F or W. The D gene is left open where the match is weak. Clone size is stated in some rows and not others, as once, few, many or a class when expanded.

j_gene,v_gene,abundance,d_gene,CDR3aa,CDR3nt
TRBJ1-4,TRBV27,-,TRBD1,CASSFYRTGGLGEKLFF,TGTGCCAGCAGTTTTTATAGAACAGGGGGTCTGGGCGAAAAACTGTTTTTT
TRBJ1-1,TRBV12-3/TRBV12-4,-,-,CASSSDKNTEAFF,TGTGCCAGCAGCTCGGACAAGAACACTGAAGCTTTCTTT
TRBJ2-7,TRBV5-5,-,TRBD1,CASSSQGQGDEQYF,TGTGCCAGCAGCTCACAGGGACAGGGTGACGAGCAGTACTTC
TRBJ2-1,TRBV7-2,-,TRBD2,CASSLNLAGGYEQFF,TGTGCCAGCAGCTTAAATCTAGCGGGGGGGTATGAGCAGTTCTTC
TRBJ2-5,TRBV27,-,-,CASSIIGTSLGETQYF,TGTGCCAGCAGTATCATAGGGACTTCCCTGGGGGAGACCCAGTACTTC
TRBJ2-1,TRBV5-4,once,-,CASSLDGLNNEQFF,TGTGCCAGCAGCTTGGATGGACTTAACAATGAGCAGTTCTTC
TRBJ2-1,TRBV7-3,-,-,CASSFGVRGYEQFF,TGTGCCAGCAGCTTCGGGGTCAGGGGTTATGAGCAGTTCTTC
TRBJ2-7,TRBV7-9,-,TRBD1,CASSLGQGHEQYF,TGTGCCAGCAGCTTGGGACAGGGCCACGAGCAGTACTTC
TRBJ2-1,TRBV24-1,-,-,CATVSGDYNEQFF,TGTGCCACCGTATCCGGGGACTACAATGAGCAGTTCTTC
TRBJ1-5,TRBV3-1/TRBV3-2,-,-,CASSQSHRNQPQHF,TGTGCCAGCAGCCAAAGTCACAGAAATCAGCCCCAGCATTTT
TRBJ1-1,TRBV6-5,-,-,CASSLYDTNTEAFF,TGTGCCAGCAGTCTATATGACACGAACACTGAAGCTTTCTTT
TRBJ2-3,TRBV4-2,-,-,CASSQAGSTDTQYF,TGTGCCAGCAGCCAAGCGGGTAGCACAGATACGCAGTATTTT
TRBJ2-7,TRBV27,-,-,CASSFSVTYEQYF,TGTGCCAGCAGTTTTTCGGTAACCTACGAGCAGTACTTC
TRBJ2-3,TRBV5-1,-,-,CASSPWGGARTDTQYF,TGCGCCAGCAGCCCCTGGGGGGGGGCACGGACAGATACGCAGTATTTT
TRBJ2-1,TRBV19,-,TRBD2,CASSRWTSGNEQFF,TGTGCCAGTAGTAGATGGACTAGCGGCAATGAGCAGTTCTTC
TRBJ2-7,TRBV12-5,-,TRBD1,CASGPWDRGEQYF,TGTGCTAGTGGCCCATGGGACAGAGGCGAGCAGTACTTC
TRBJ1-6,TRBV7-7,-,-,CASSPTRPGVAYNSPLHF,TGTGCCAGCAGCCCCACCCGGCCGGGGGTTGCCTATAATTCACCCCTCCACTTT
TRBJ1-1,TRBV12-3/TRBV12-4,-,-,CASSLSRNTEAFF,TGTGCCAGCAGTTTATCGCGTAACACTGAAGCTTTCTTT
TRBJ2-1,TRBV2,-,TRBD2,CASSVAGGRGNEQFF,TGTGCCAGCAGTGTTGCGGGGGGGCGAGGCAATGAGCAGTTCTTC
TRBJ2-1,TRBV10-1,-,TRBD1,CASSEWAGGYNEQFF,TGCGCCAGCAGTGAGTGGGCAGGGGGCTACAATGAGCAGTTCTTC
TRBJ2-1,TRBV5-8,once,TRBD1,CASSQSGQTSYNEQFF,TGTGCCAGCAGCCAGTCGGGACAGACCTCCTACAATGAGCAGTTCTTC
TRBJ1-5,TRBV3-1/TRBV3-2,-,TRBD1,CASSQRGQGRGNQPQHF,TGTGCCAGCAGCCAAAGAGGACAGGGGAGGGGCAATCAGCCCCAGCATTTT
TRBJ2-7,TRBV5-6,-,TRBD1,CASSPGQGYYEQYF,TGTGCCAGCAGCCCGGGACAGGGCTATTACGAGCAGTACTTC
TRBJ1-2,TRBV27,-,-,CASSSHSGVVGGTSISF,TGTGCCAGCAGTTCCCATTCCGGCGTCGTCGGTGGGACATCGATTTCCTTC
TRBJ2-5,TRBV6-5,-,-,CASSSDQSGTQYF,TGTGCCAGCTCGTCGGATCAGTCAGGGACCCAGTACTTC
TRBJ1-1,TRBV2,-,TRBD1,CASRGQGVGTEAFF,TGTGCCAGCAGGGGACAGGGGGTCGGAACTGAAGCTTTCTTT
TRBJ2-4,TRBV2,-,TRBD2,CASRELAGGTKNIQYF,TGTGCCAGCAGAGAACTAGCGGGGGGTACCAAAAACATTCAGTACTTC
TRBJ2-2,TRBV6-5,few,TRBD2,CASKGLAGSTGELFF,TGTGCCAGCAAGGGGCTAGCGGGGAGCACCGGGGAGCTGTTTTTT
TRBJ1-1,TRBV18,once,-,CASSPPGDRTEAFF,TGTGCCAGCTCACCACCGGGTGACAGGACTGAAGCTTTCTTT
TRBJ2-3,TRBV24-1,-,-,CATSDLPLERTDTQYF,TGTGCCACCAGTGATTTGCCCCTAGAGCGCACAGATACGCAGTATTTT
TRBJ1-4,TRBV7-8,-,TRBD1,CASSLGTGVNEKLFF,TGTGCCAGCAGCTTAGGGACAGGGGTTAATGAAAAACTGTTTTTT
TRBJ1-2,TRBV29-1,-,-,CSVERERSNYGYTF,TGCAGCGTTGAGAGGGAGAGGTCGAACTATGGCTACACCTTC
TRBJ2-1,TRBV7-3,-,TRBD2,CASSVTASGGAVF,TGTGCCAGCAGCGTAACAGCTAGCGGGGGGGCGGTCTTC
TRBJ1-2,TRBV25-1,-,-,CASSESGPHYGYTF,TGTGCCAGCAGTGAATCCGGTCCGCACTATGGCTACACCTTC
TRBJ2-5,TRBV28,once,-,CASSRLSETQYF,TGTGCCAGCAGCAGACTATCGGAGACCCAGTACTTC
TRBJ1-2,TRBV19,-,TRBD1,CASRTILGQGAIRGYTF,TGTGCCAGTAGAACTATCCTCGGGCAGGGGGCAATACGTGGCTACACCTTC
TRBJ1-5,TRBV4-1,-,TRBD1,CASSGRQGEDQPQHF,TGCGCCAGCAGCGGTCGACAGGGGGAGGATCAGCCCCAGCATTTT